The 20 T cell receptor beta chains listed next were all sequenced from one sample in a study of OX40 agonist ivuxolimab in advanced cancers. The table came from immunoSEQ multiplex PCR; TCRdb's copy has only in-frame clones and leaves some out. This table has tens of thousands of clones, about 92% appearing once. Material: CD4+ or CD8+ T cells sorted from blood, obtained in a trial of the OX40 agonist ivuxolimab. The receptors were sampled from an adult with an advanced solid tumor such as melanoma, head and neck, liver or kidney cancer.

The chain uses TRBV7-2 and TRBJ2-5; D is perhaps TRBD1 or TRBD2 (5 bases each). The CDR3 has 14 amino acids. Germline CDR1 and CDR2: SGHTA and FQGNSA. V was clipped by 3 bases and J by 7 bases, with 15 bases between them. CDR3 nucleotide sequence: TGTGCCAGCAGCTTCAACCCAGGTGGGGGGACCCAGTACTTC. As protein: CASSFNPGGGTQYF.

V gene TRBV5-1 combines with J gene TRBJ2-3; tentative D call: TRBD1 (5 bases). In germline, CDR1 is SGHRS, CDR2 YFSETQ. The V end lost 0 bases, the J end lost 4 bases, and 9 bases lay between the germline ends. The CDR3 totals 14 residues. The CDR3 here is CASSLVWGPDTQYF. DNA of the CDR3: TGCGCCAGCAGCTTGGTGTGGGGCCCAGATACGCAGTATTTT.

This rearrangement joins TRBV9 to TRBJ2-1; D remains ambiguous. This CDR3 spans 13 amino acids. Germline CDR1 SGDLS, CDR2 YYNGEE. Trimming removed 0 bases from V and 10 bases from J, with 11 bases in between. The CDR3 DNA reads as TGTGCCAGCAGCGTAGCTTCGGGCCTCGAGCAGTTCTTC. Amino acids: CASSVASGLEQFF.

V and J are TRBV6-6 and TRBJ1-1; D not certain. Germline V gene lookup returns CDR1 MNHNY and CDR2 SVGAGI (reference sequence). The CDR3 covers 14 residues. The V gene lost 8 bases and the J gene lost 0 bases, with 13 bases spanning the gap. The CDR3 sequence is CASRWKLMNTEAFF. The CDR3 coding sequence is TGTGCCAGCCGGTGGAAGCTCATGAACACTGAAGCTTTCTTT.

This chain uses TRBV6-1 with TRBJ1-6; TRBD1 aligns across 7 bases. Germline trimming cut 0 bases from V and 0 bases from J; bases unmatched to any gene: 5. CDR1 and CDR2 from the germline V gene are MNHNS and SASEGT. CDR3 size: 18 residues. The CDR3 DNA reads as TGTGCCAGCAGTGAAGCGGCGGGACAGAGCTCCTATAATTCACCCCTCCACTTT. Its protein is CASSEAAGQSSYNSPLHF.

Turning to this clone: This sample also contains other DNA sequences that code for the same CDR3. The chain employs TRBV11-3 and TRBJ2-2, with D possibly TRBD2 on 6 matching bases. The CDR3 is made up of 14 amino acids. Germline CDR1 SGHNT, CDR2 YENEEA. The ends were cut back, 3 bases at V and 1 base at J, with 6 bases in the middle. As DNA, the CDR3 is TGTGCCAGCAGCTTGGGAGGGAACACCGGGGAGCTGTTTTTT. It translates to CASSLGGNTGELFF.

The V gene is TRBV11-3, the J gene TRBJ2-3; 11 bases align to TRBD2. CDR1 SGHNT and CDR2 YENEEA come from the germline V gene. V shed 4 bases and J 4 bases; nucleotides not matched to a gene: 7. The CDR3 length is 16 residues. This chain's CDR3 is CASSYGTSGRPDTQYF. In DNA, the CDR3 is TGTGCCAGCAGCTACGGGACTAGCGGCAGACCAGATACGCAGTATTTT. Looking up the rest from reference TRBV11-3 and TRBJ2-3 gives the full variable domain: EAGVVQSPRYKIIEKKQPVAFWCNPISGHNTLYWYLQNLGQGPELLIRYENEEAVDDSQLPKDRFSAERLKGVDSTLKIQPAELGDSAVYLCASSYGTSGRPDTQYFGPGTRLTVL.

The chain recombines TRBV6-1 with TRBJ2-7, with TRBD1 matching 8 bases. From germline, CDR1 is MNHNS and CDR2 SASEGT. The CDR3 has 12 amino acids. V shed 4 bases and J 6 bases; nucleotides not matched to a gene: 2. This CDR3 reads CASSVTGVEQYF. For the CDR3, the DNA is TGTGCCAGCAGTGTGACAGGGGTCGAGCAGTACTTC.

This chain uses TRBV19 with TRBJ1-5, with D hard to call. The germline V and J ends were trimmed by 0 bases and 1 base, with 16 bases remaining between them. This CDR3 contains 18 residues. CDR1 is LNHDA and CDR2 is SQIVND in the germline V gene (reference sequence). The CDR3 loop reads CASSIDDTSLRSNQPQHF. The CDR3 nucleotides are TGTGCCAGTAGTATAGATGACACATCTCTAAGAAGCAATCAGCCCCAGCATTTT.

The gene calls are TRBV5-4 and TRBJ2-7, with 7 nucleotides matching TRBD2. The V gene end was trimmed by 3 bases and the J gene end by 6 bases; junction bases not matched to a gene: 15. Germline loops: CDR1 SGHNT, CDR2 YYREEE (reference sequence). The CDR3 runs to 16 residues. This chain's CDR3 is CASSSSWSGRVSEQYF. CDR3 in DNA: TGTGCCAGCAGCTCTAGCTGGTCAGGGAGGGTGAGCGAGCAGTACTTC.

Of note for this clone: Different DNA sequences within this sample yield the same CDR3. The V and J genes are TRBV6-5 and TRBJ2-3, with D tentatively TRBD1 (6 bases). CDR1 is MNHEY and CDR2 is SVGAGI in the germline V gene. Trimming took 2 bases from V and 1 from J, leaving 7 bases between them. This CDR3 has 14 amino acids. The CDR3 spells CASSYGGRTDTQYF. CDR3 DNA: TGTGCCAGCAGTTACGGGGGCCGCACAGATACGCAGTATTTT.

J is TRBJ1-1 and V is TRBV14, with D uncertain. V dropped 0 bases and J dropped 11 bases, with 16 bases sitting between them. This CDR3 has 14 residues. From germline, CDR1 is SGHDN and CDR2 FVKESK. CDR3 sequence reads: CASSQEAGRAYAFF. The CDR3 nucleotides are TGTGCCAGCAGCCAAGAAGCTGGGCGGGCGTACGCTTTCTTT.

The gene calls are TRBV9 and TRBJ1-4, with unresolved D. CDR1 SGDLS and CDR2 YYNGEE come from the germline V gene. Trimming shortened V by 0 bases and J by 2 bases, and 8 bases separated the two germline ends. The CDR3 contains 15 residues. The CDR3 reads CASSVEDFTNEKLFF. As DNA, the CDR3 is TGTGCCAGCAGCGTAGAGGACTTTACTAATGAAAAACTGTTTTTT.

The chain is built from TRBV5-1 and TRBJ1-2; TRBD1 might be the D (6 bases). This CDR3 comprises 14 residues. Trimming stripped 0 bases from V and 7 bases from J, with 13 bases between. Germline loops: CDR1 SGHRS, CDR2 YFSETQ. CDR3 sequence (DNA): TGCGCCAGCAGCTTGGATCAGGGGCCAGGTGGCTACACCTTC. Translated: CASSLDQGPGGYTF.

The chain couples TRBV27 to TRBJ2-1; the match to TRBD2 covers 10 bases. CDR1 is MNHEY and CDR2 is SMNVEV in the germline V gene (reference sequence). Trimming removed 5 bases from V and 4 bases from J; junction bases left unmatched: 8. The CDR3 is 16 amino acids. The chain's CDR3 is CASSPLLAGSYNEQFF. The DNA of the CDR3 is TGTGCCAGCAGTCCCCTACTAGCGGGATCGTACAATGAGCAGTTCTTC.

This clone has just one count. This chain connects TRBV10-2 to TRBJ2-5, with TRBD2 identical over 7 bases. The germline V gene has CDR1 WSHSY and CDR2 SAAADI. V shed 7 bases and J 9 bases; nucleotides not matched to a gene: 8. CDR3 size: 12 residues. The CDR3 loop reads CASTSTSFPQYF. The DNA of the CDR3 is TGCGCCAGCACTTCGACTAGCTTTCCCCAGTACTTC.

The V call is TRBV7-9, the J call TRBJ1-1, with D maybe TRBD1 (6 bases). Germline V gene sequence: CDR1 SEHNR, CDR2 FQNEAQ (reference sequence). Trimming took off 6 bases at V and 9 bases at J, with 17 bases between the two ends. This CDR3 has 13 residues. The CDR3 nucleotides read TGTGCCAGCAGGCCCACAGGGTTCTCTCAAGCTTTCTTT. This encodes CASRPTGFSQAFF.

This sequence joins TRBV30 and TRBJ1-4; 12 bases fit TRBD1. The CDR3 covers 14 residues. CDR1 and CDR2 (germline): GTSNPN, SVGIG (reference sequence). With 2 bases clipped from V and 6 bases from J, the junction kept 1 base outside the gene matches. The CDR3 is CAWSRDRGHEKLFF. The CDR3 DNA sequence: TGTGCCTGGAGTAGGGACAGGGGGCATGAAAAACTGTTTTTT.

V gene TRBV11-2 combines with J gene TRBJ2-3; D remains ambiguous. The V gene lost 5 bases and the J gene lost 5 bases, with 5 bases spanning the gap. The germline V gene has CDR1 SGHAT and CDR2 FQNNGV. The CDR3 is made up of 11 amino acids. CDR3 coding DNA: TGTGCCAGCAGCCCCCGAGATACGCAGTATTTT. Its translation is CASSPRDTQYF.

The rearrangement joins TRBV7-8 to TRBJ2-5; D call uncertain. The V gene lost 3 bases and the J gene lost 5 bases, with 10 bases spanning the gap. Germline V gene lookup returns CDR1 SGHVS and CDR2 FQNEAQ. The CDR3 extends over 13 amino acids. Here the CDR3 reads CASSFRSLETQYF. The CDR3 DNA reads as TGTGCCAGCAGCTTTCGAAGTTTGGAGACCCAGTACTTC.